The 6 T cell receptor beta chains listed next were all sequenced from one sample in a study of beta chain features in type 1 diabetes. The entirety of the isolated RNA underwent reverse transcription, so expressed TCRB transcripts were sequenced. The data were produced by immunoSEQ multiplex PCR, yet TCRdb's version contains in-frame clones alone and is incomplete. The sample carries about 250,000 clones, over 12% recorded once. The sequenced sample consisted of naive CD4+ T cells from blood. These receptors originate from a woman aged 40 to 49 in good health.

This clone was seen more than once but under ten times. The genes are TRBV6-5 and TRBJ1-2; 7 bases line up with TRBD1. Germline V CDR1 and CDR2: MNHEY, SVGAGI. This CDR3 contains 15 residues. The ends lost 6 bases at V and 7 bases at J; junction bases unmatched: 14. The CDR3 loop reads CASRSGTATRSGYTF. The CDR3 region has the DNA TGTGCCAGCAGATCCGGGACAGCCACCCGGAGTGGCTACACCTTC.

This clone has a handful of counts. The rearrangement joins TRBV7-2 to TRBJ1-2; a possible D gene is TRBD1 (5 bases). The V gene lost 1 base and the J gene lost 3 bases, with 9 bases spanning the gap. There are 14 residues in the CDR3. Germline assignment: CDR1 SGHTA and CDR2 FQGNSA. The CDR3: CASSLGGADYGYTF. The CDR3 DNA reads as TGTGCCAGCAGCTTAGGTGGGGCGGACTATGGCTACACCTTC.

In DNA, the CDR3 is TGTGCCAGCAGCCCAAATCCGAACACTGAAGCTTTCTTT. Its translation is CASSPNPNTEAFF. The V and J genes are TRBV7-6 and TRBJ1-1; no clear D. Trimming removed 5 bases at V and 1 base at J, with 8 bases between. Germline assignment: CDR1 SGHVS and CDR2 FNYEAQ. The CDR3 has 13 residues.

V is TRBV5-1 and J is TRBJ2-1; D is perhaps TRBD2 (5 bases). The V gene's germline CDR1 is SGHRS and CDR2 YFSETQ. The CDR3 runs to 12 residues. V lost 0 bases and J lost 9, with 7 bases in between. The CDR3 is CASSLAEGEQFF. As DNA, the CDR3 is TGCGCCAGCAGCTTGGCCGAGGGTGAGCAGTTCTTC. Complete variable domain (other parts from reference TRBV5-1 and TRBJ2-1): KAGVTQTPRYLIKTRGQQVTLSCSPISGHRSVSWYQQTPGQGLQFLFEYFSETQRNKGNFPGRFSGRQFSNSRSEMNVSTLELGDSALYLCASSLAEGEQFFGPGTRLTVL.

This clone was seen only a few times. This sequence joins TRBV5-1 and TRBJ2-7, with 8 bases fitting TRBD1. The CDR3 is 15 residues long. The J segment lost 4 bases and the V segment lost 4 bases, leaving 10 bases of the junction unmatched. The germline V gene has CDR1 SGHRS and CDR2 YFSETQ. The CDR3, as DNA: TGCGCCAGCAGCAGCGGACAGGGTGGTGGTTACGAGCAGTACTTC. Translating it yields CASSSGQGGGYEQYF.

This clone turned up a few times. This chain uses TRBV5-1 with TRBJ1-4, with a weak D call TRBD1 (5 bases). V was shortened by 4 bases and J by 8 bases, with 12 bases between the two germline ends. The CDR3 spans 13 residues. Germline CDR1 reads SGHRS; CDR2 reads YFSETQ. The CDR3 reads CASSKQVGEKLFF. The DNA of the CDR3 is TGCGCCAGCAGCAAACAGGTGGGGGAAAAACTGTTTTTT. The full variable domain, in which reference TRBV5-1 and TRBJ1-4 provide the parts outside the CDR3, is KAGVTQTPRYLIKTRGQQVTLSCSPISGHRSVSWYQQTPGQGLQFLFEYFSETQRNKGNFPGRFSGRQFSNSRSEMNVSTLELGDSALYLCASSKQVGEKLFFGSGTQLSVL.